Listed below are T cell receptor beta chains from one sample, sequenced in a study of T cell repertoires in cytomegalovirus infection. MiXCR was run by TCRdb on the reads, yielding one entry per CDR3 protein. This sample has roughly 600,000 distinct CDR3 sequences, with less than 25% found just once. The sample consisted of CD8+ T cells from PBMCs. The receptors shown here come from a human donor in good health (CMV status not recorded). Some clones in this sample may be carry-over from other donors' samples. CDR3s include the opening cysteine and the closing phenylalanine or tryptophan. The order of the fields is clone size, V gene, J gene, D gene, CDR3 protein, CDR3 DNA. D genes are given only for firm matches. Size values are once, few and many counts, or a class for expanded clones, and some rows have none.

many	TRBV6-6	TRBJ2-2	NA	CASSYHEVTGELFF	TGTGCCAGCAGTTATCATGAGGTCACCGGGGAGCTGTTTTTT
few	TRBV13	TRBJ2-5	NA	CASSPPDGPWQETQYF	TGTGCCAGCAGCCCTCCGGACGGACCGTGGCAAGAGACCCAGTACTTC
once	TRBV4-2	TRBJ2-2	NA	CASSDDLSGELFF	TGTGCCAGCAGCGATGACCTCAGCGGGGAGCTGTTTTTT
many	TRBV7-6	TRBJ2-2	NA	CASSFAPNGGTTGELFF	TGTGCCAGCAGCTTCGCTCCAAACGGCGGGACTACCGGGGAGCTGTTTTTT
NA	TRBV2	TRBJ2-2	NA	CASILGGGNTGELFF	TGTGCCAGCATACTCGGAGGGGGCAACACCGGGGAGCTGTTTTTT
many	TRBV7-6	TRBJ1-4	NA	CASSDTSNEKLFF	TGTGCCAGCAGCGACACCTCTAATGAAAAACTGTTTTTT
NA	TRBV25-1	TRBJ1-3	TRBD1	CASSDPRDRVNTIYF	TGTGCCAGCAGTGATCCCCGGGACAGGGTAAACACCATATATTTT
few	TRBV28	TRBJ2-5	NA	CASTRPEQVQETQYF	TGTGCCAGCACGAGGCCAGAACAAGTACAAGAGACCCAGTACTTC
few	TRBV4-2	TRBJ2-3	TRBD1	CASSQRQGKSTDTQYF	TGTGCCAGCAGCCAACGACAGGGAAAGAGCACAGATACGCAGTATTTT
few	TRBV2	TRBJ1-2	NA	CASSEVTGNQRFNGYTF	TGTGCCAGCAGTGAAGTCACAGGGAACCAACGGTTTAATGGCTACACCTTC
many	TRBV28	TRBJ2-1	NA	CASSITHGQSYNEQFF	TGTGCCAGCAGTATCACCCACGGACAGTCCTACAATGAGCAGTTCTTC
many	TRBV19	TRBJ2-1	TRBD2	CASSTPGLAGDEQFF	TGTGCCAGTAGTACACCGGGACTAGCGGGGGATGAGCAGTTCTTC
NA	TRBV20-1	TRBJ2-1	TRBD1	CSANHRGPGNEQFF	TGCAGTGCAAATCACAGGGGTCCCGGCAATGAGCAGTTCTTC
NA	TRBV29-1	TRBJ1-1	NA	CSVEAHTAFF	TGCAGCGTTGAAGCCCATACGGCTTTCTTT
few	TRBV27	TRBJ2-2	TRBD1	CASSWRQGGSTGELFF	TGTGCCAGCAGTTGGCGACAGGGGGGTTCAACCGGGGAGCTGTTTTTT
NA	TRBV14	TRBJ2-1	NA	CARSQYLSEQFF	TGTGCCAGGAGCCAATATTTGAGTGAGCAGTTCTTC
NA	TRBV5-6	TRBJ1-2	NA	CATEAVGHGCTF	TGTGCCACCGAGGCCGTCGGCCATGGCTGCACCTTC
many	TRBV7-2	TRBJ1-1	NA	CASSLVRRMNTEAFF	TGTGCCAGCAGCTTAGTGAGGCGGATGAACACTGAAGCTTTCTTT
NA	TRBV28	TRBJ2-1	TRBD2	CASSPSGGSPYNEQLF	TGTGCCAGCAGCCCTAGCGGGGGGAGTCCCTACAATGAGCAGTTGTTC
few	TRBV7-9	TRBJ1-2	NA	CASSLIRDKANYGYTF	TGTGCCAGCAGCTTAATCCGGGACAAAGCTAACTATGGCTACACCTTC
NA	TRBV7-9	TRBJ2-5	TRBD2	CASTPPGAPGGTQYF	TGTGCCAGCACCCCTCCCGGGGCTCCGGGGGGGACCCAGTACTTC
NA	TRBV6-5	TRBJ2-5	NA	CASRKGVPSETQYF	TGTGCCAGCAGGAAGGGGGTCCCATCGGAGACCCAGTACTTC
NA	TRBV5-1	TRBJ2-3	NA	CASSLARTPDTQYF	TGCGCCAGCAGCTTGGCCAGGACCCCAGATACGCAGTATTTT
many	TRBV7-6	TRBJ1-5	TRBD1	CASSLSSGTGPKNQPQHF	TGTGCCAGCAGCTTATCCTCCGGGACAGGGCCGAAAAATCAGCCCCAGCATTTT
few	TRBV28	TRBJ2-6	NA	CASSFFASGANVLTF	TGTGCCAGCAGTTTTTTCGCCTCTGGGGCCAACGTCCTGACTTTC
NA	TRBV2	TRBJ1-1	NA	CASSEARKNTEAFF	TGTGCCAGCAGTGAAGCGCGTAAAAACACTGAAGCTTTCTTT
few	TRBV4-2	TRBJ2-1	NA	CASSQEGRDNEQFF	TGTGCCAGCAGCCAAGAGGGTAGGGACAATGAGCAGTTCTTC
few	TRBV7-9	TRBJ2-3	NA	CASSLGFADTQYF	TGTGCCAGCAGCTTAGGTTTCGCAGATACGCAGTATTTT
once	TRBV29-1	TRBJ2-6	NA	CSVSETGANVLTF	TGCAGCGTTTCAGAGACAGGGGCCAACGTCCTGACTTTC
NA	TRBV7-9	TRBJ1-5	NA	CASSLESREGQPQHF	TGTGCCAGCAGCTTAGAGTCCAGGGAAGGCCAGCCCCAGCATTTT
NA	TRBV10-3	TRBJ1-1	NA	CAISGGGRGASTTEAFF	TGTGCCATCAGCGGTGGAGGGAGAGGGGCTTCTACCACTGAAGCTTTCTTT
many	TRBV14	TRBJ1-1	TRBD1	CASSSILRDRGLGRWEAFF	TGTGCCAGCAGCTCGATCCTCCGGGACAGGGGATTAGGACGGTGGGAAGCTTTCTTT
NA	TRBV23-1	TRBJ2-2	TRBD2	CASTRPVLAGGPTGELFF	TGCGCCAGCACCCGACCGGTCCTAGCGGGGGGGCCCACCGGGGAGCTGTTTTTT
NA	TRBV28	TRBJ1-4	NA	CASSLRRSRGEKLFF	TGTGCCAGCAGCCTCCGGAGGTCGCGGGGGGAAAAACTGTTTTTT
NA	TRBV6-2/TRBV6-3	TRBJ1-5	TRBD1	CASSYPGGQPQHF	TGTGCCAGCAGTTACCCAGGGGGTCAGCCCCAGCATTTT
few	TRBV7-6	TRBJ1-4	NA	CASSKGQTNEKLFF	TGTGCCAGCAGCAAAGGGCAGACTAATGAAAAACTGTTTTTT
few	TRBV20-1	TRBJ2-7	TRBD2	CSAPGTSPRSSYEQYF	TGCAGTGCTCCCGGGACTAGTCCTAGGAGCTCCTACGAGCAGTACTTC
NA	TRBV29-1	TRBJ2-2	NA	CSVQGKGNGELFF	TGCAGCGTGCAGGGAAAGGGAAACGGGGAGCTGTTTTTT
few	TRBV7-9	TRBJ2-1	TRBD1	CASSLAGTGPNNEQFF	TGTGCCAGCAGCTTAGCCGGGACAGGCCCTAACAATGAGCAGTTCTTC
NA	TRBV7-9	TRBJ2-7	TRBD1	CASSPDRRGSYEQYF	TGTGCCAGCAGCCCGGACAGGCGAGGATCCTACGAGCAGTACTTC
NA	TRBV20-1	TRBJ2-3	TRBD1	CSAMDRPSMVLAQYF	TGCAGTGCCATGGACAGGCCCTCGATGGTCTTGGCACAGTATTTT
few	TRBV28	TRBJ2-1	TRBD2	CASSSSLAGGVFNEQFF	TGTGCCAGCAGCTCCTCTTTAGCGGGGGGAGTTTTTAATGAGCAGTTCTTC
few	TRBV6-1	TRBJ2-1	TRBD2	CASRAGTSGYNEQFF	TGTGCCAGCAGAGCTGGGACTAGCGGATACAATGAGCAGTTCTTC
few	TRBV28	TRBJ1-1	TRBD1	CASSPSGTGVLNTEAFF	TGTGCCAGCAGCCCTTCCGGGACAGGGGTCCTGAACACTGAAGCTTTCTTT
few	TRBV20-1	TRBJ2-2	NA	CSARWGESLNTGELFF	TGCAGTGCTAGATGGGGCGAGAGCCTGAACACCGGGGAGCTGTTTTTT
NA	TRBV7-9	TRBJ1-2	TRBD1	CASSNGTGVRLYGYTF	TGTGCCAGCAGCAACGGGACAGGGGTTCGCCTCTATGGCTACACCTTC
many	TRBV7-2	TRBJ2-6	TRBD2	CASGAGAGANVLTF	TGTGCCAGCGGGGCGGGGGCTGGGGCCAACGTCCTGACTTTC
few	TRBV10-3	TRBJ1-1	NA	CAISESSRLNTEAFF	TGTGCCATCAGTGAGTCCTCCAGGCTGAACACTGAAGCTTTCTTT
many	TRBV7-2	TRBJ1-3	NA	CASSSSSSGNTIYF	TGTGCCAGCAGCTCGAGCTCCTCTGGAAACACCATATATTTT
NA	TRBV6-5	TRBJ2-2	NA	CASSYGSGNTGELFF	TGTGCCAGCAGTTACGGTTCCGGGAACACCGGGGAGCTGTTTTTT
many	TRBV7-2	TRBJ2-2	TRBD1	CASSTDRVDTGELFF	TGTGCCAGCAGCACGGACAGGGTCGACACCGGGGAGCTGTTTTTT
few	TRBV6-2/TRBV6-3	TRBJ2-7	NA	CASSYSGYSYEQYF	TGTGCCAGCAGTTACTCTGGCTACTCCTACGAGCAGTACTTC
many	TRBV25-1	TRBJ2-5	NA	CASSGLRGAQETQYF	TGTGCCAGCAGTGGCCTCCGTGGGGCCCAAGAGACCCAGTACTTC
many	TRBV7-6	TRBJ2-1	TRBD2	CASSLDPAGALISYNEQFF	TGTGCCAGCAGCTTAGACCCAGCGGGGGCCCTGATTTCCTACAATGAGCAGTTCTTC